This T cell receptor (beta chain) was sequenced during a study of shared clonotypes between healthy human individuals. Study in general: Aged between 18 and 49, the donors were a couple of women and three men.

Produced via immunoSEQ multiplex PCR; TCRdb's table is partial and in-frame only. The sample holds about 1.5 million clones, about 98% seen once. Worth noting for this clone: The antigen remains unidentified.

V dropped 11 bases and J dropped 2; count of bases not matched to a gene: 9. The CDR3 is made up of 14 amino acids. CDR1 MDHEN and CDR2 SYDVKM come from the germline V gene. Study observations and caveats: Generally, estimated richness proved larger in naive subsets than it did in memory subsets. Despite large depth, sorted-subset datasets appeared incompletely sequenced.

Material for sequencing was naive CD4+ T cells sorted from blood. Noted subset: CD45RA+ positively selected. This clonotype originated in a man aged 25-45 years in good health. The V gene is TRBV28, the J gene TRBJ1-5, with 7 bases fitting TRBD1. The CDR3 here is CAGQTGYGNQPQHF. In DNA form, the CDR3 reads TGTGCCGGTCAGACAGGGTACGGCAATCAGCCCCAGCATTTT.